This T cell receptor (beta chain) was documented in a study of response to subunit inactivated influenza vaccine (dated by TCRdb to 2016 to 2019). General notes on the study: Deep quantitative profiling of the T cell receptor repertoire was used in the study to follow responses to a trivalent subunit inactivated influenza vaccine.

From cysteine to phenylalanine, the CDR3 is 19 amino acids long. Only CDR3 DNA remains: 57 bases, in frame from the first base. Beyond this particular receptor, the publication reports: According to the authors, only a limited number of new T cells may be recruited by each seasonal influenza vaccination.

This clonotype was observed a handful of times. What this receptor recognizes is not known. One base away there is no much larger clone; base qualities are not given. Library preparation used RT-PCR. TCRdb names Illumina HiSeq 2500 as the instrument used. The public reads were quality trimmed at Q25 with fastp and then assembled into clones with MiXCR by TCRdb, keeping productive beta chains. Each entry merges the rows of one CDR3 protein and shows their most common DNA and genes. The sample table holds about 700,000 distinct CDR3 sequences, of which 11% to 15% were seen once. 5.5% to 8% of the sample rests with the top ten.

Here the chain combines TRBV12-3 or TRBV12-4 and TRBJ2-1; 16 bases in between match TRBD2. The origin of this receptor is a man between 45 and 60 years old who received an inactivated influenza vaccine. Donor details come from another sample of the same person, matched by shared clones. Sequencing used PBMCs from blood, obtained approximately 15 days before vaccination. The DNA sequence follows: TGTACCTTCTGTTCAGGGACTAGCGGGAGGGCCAGGTCCTACAATGAGCAGTTCTTC. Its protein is CTFCSGTSGRARSYNEQFF.